The 25 T cell receptor beta chains presented below share a single source sample, sequenced in a study of regulatory T cells in long-lasting Graves disease. Described time point: newly diagnosed GD, antithyroid drugs for less than 3 months. Extracted RNA from PBMCs served as the source of the TCR library. Researchers made TCR beta libraries by using iRepertoire HTBI primers and running Arm-PCR on CDR3 regions. One entry per CDR3 protein results from TCRdb running MiXCR on the multiplex PCR reads. The sample includes about 540,000 distinct CDR3 sequences, roughly 12% of them seen just once. This same sample was also taken into another study, of T cells in Graves' hyperthyroidism and ophthalmopathy.

The sample in question was peripheral blood mononuclear cells (PBMCs), obtained at new diagnosis, from a patient treated with antithyroid drugs. Receptors were obtained from a man in his thirties or forties with Graves disease.

The chain links TRBV6-1 to TRBJ1-5, with no clear D. This CDR3 comprises 15 residues. Germline assignment: CDR1 MNHNS and CDR2 SASEGT. Trimming left V 5 bases short and J 1 base short, with 12 bases between. The CDR3, as DNA: TGTGCCAGCAGTAGGCGGACGGACAGCAATCAGCCCCAGCATTTT. This gives the protein CASSRRTDSNQPQHF.

This rearrangement joins TRBV30 to TRBJ1-3; no definite D call. The CDR3 length is 14 residues. The germline CDR1 and CDR2 sequences are GTSNPN and SVGIG (reference sequence). The V end was cut by 0 bases, the J end by 1 base, with 7 bases between. CDR3 bases: TGTGCCTGGAGTGTGGGTGGTTCTGGAAACACCATATATTTT. Translated, it gives CAWSVGGSGNTIYF.

This clonotype was observed at least ten times. This chain uses TRBV27 with TRBJ2-7; TRBD1 matches 8 bases. The CDR3 contains 14 residues. CDR1 and CDR2 (germline): MNHEY, SMNVEV (reference sequence). The ends lost 4 bases at V and 3 bases at J; junction bases unmatched: 5. The CDR3 reads CASSSTGEDYEQYF. The DNA for the CDR3 is TGTGCCAGCAGTTCGACAGGGGAGGACTACGAGCAGTACTTC.

This clonotype appeared many times. This chain links TRBV5-1 with TRBJ1-2, with a weak D call TRBD1 (6 bases). Trimming removed 0 bases at V and 6 bases at J, with 9 bases between. The CDR3 has 13 amino acids. Germline V lookup: CDR1 SGHRS, CDR2 YFSETQ. CDR3 region: CASSLDRVDGYTF. CDR3 bases: TGCGCCAGCAGCTTGGACAGGGTGGATGGCTACACCTTC.

The gene calls are TRBV20-1 and TRBJ1-3; the D gene is possibly TRBD1 (5 bases). V was shortened by 5 bases and J by 4 bases, with 9 bases between the two germline ends. Germline CDR1 is DFQATT and CDR2 is SNEGSKA (reference sequence). CDR3 length equals 12 residues. CDR3 coding DNA: TGCAGTGCTCCAGGGTTCGGAAACACCATATATTTT. Its translation is CSAPGFGNTIYF.

This clonotype was counted many times. The V call is TRBV20-1, the J call TRBJ2-5; the match to TRBD1 covers 9 bases. The V segment lost 4 bases and the J segment 4 bases; nucleotides outside the gene matches: 4. This CDR3 contains 13 residues. Germline CDR1 reads DFQATT; CDR2 reads SNEGSKA (reference sequence). The CDR3: CSANWDRAETQYF. The DNA of the CDR3 is TGCAGTGCTAATTGGGACAGGGCAGAGACCCAGTACTTC.

This clonotype was observed many times. This chain joins TRBV12-3 or TRBV12-4 and TRBJ1-2; D unresolved. This CDR3 contains 12 residues. V shed 1 base and J shed 4 bases, with 4 bases lying between them. As DNA, the CDR3 is TGTGCCAGCAGTTTAGGGTTCTATGGCTACACCTTC. Translating it yields CASSLGFYGYTF.

About this clonotype itself: A far larger clone is a single base away, which makes a read error likely. The chain joins TRBV12-3 or TRBV12-4 to TRBJ2-3; 12 bases agree with TRBD2. The J call may be wrong; the DNA end is better matched by TRBJ2-5. This CDR3 comprises 14 residues. The chain's CDR3 is CASRASGRATTQYF. For the CDR3, the DNA is TGTGCCAGCAGAGCTAGCGGGAGGGCCACGACCCAGTACTTC.

This clonotype was seen many times. The gene calls are TRBV5-1 and TRBJ2-7; the D gene is possibly TRBD2 (6 bases). CDR1 and CDR2 (germline): SGHRS, YFSETQ. The CDR3 has 16 residues. V lost 3 bases and J lost 2, with 18 bases in between. The CDR3 protein is CASSSGERVKTYEQYF. The CDR3, as DNA: TGCGCCAGCAGCTCGGGGGAGCGGGTTAAGACCTACGAGCAGTACTTC.

The genes are TRBV7-2 and TRBJ2-7, with TRBD1 identical over 10 bases. The trim removed 4 bases at V and 7 bases at J, leaving 7 bases unmatched. CDR3 size: 14 residues. The germline V gene has CDR1 SGHTA and CDR2 FQGNSA. CDR3 nucleotide sequence: TGTGCCAGCAGCTCCGACAGGGGGCAGGGGGAGCAGTACTTC. As protein: CASSSDRGQGEQYF. Full variable domain (outside the CDR3, taken from reference TRBV7-2 and TRBJ2-7): GAGVSQSPSNKVTEKGKDVELRCDPISGHTALYWYRQSLGQGLEFLIYFQGNSAPDKSGLPSDRFSAERTGGSVSTLTIQRTQQEDSAVYLCASSSDRGQGEQYFGPGTRLTVT.

On this clonotype: The junction departs from the called germline gene at one end, perhaps through a read error. The chain has TRBV29-1 and TRBJ2-5; either TRBD1 or TRBD2 may fit D (5 bases each). The CDR3 extends over 12 amino acids. The V gene's germline CDR1 is SQVTM and CDR2 ANQGSEA. CDR3 in DNA: TGCAGCGACGGTGCCCGGGACGGTTCGGTAGACTTC. Translated: CSDGARDGSVDF.

This clonotype has at least ten counts. The chain uses TRBV5-1 and TRBJ2-5; 9 bases map to TRBD2. Germline-derived CDR1 and CDR2 are SGHRS and YFSETQ. Germline trimming cut 0 bases from V and 3 bases from J; bases unmatched to any gene: 6. This CDR3 comprises 16 residues. The CDR3 nucleotides are TGCGCCAGCAGCTTGGGGTTGATAGCGGGAGAAGAGACCCAGTACTTC. It codes for CASSLGLIAGEETQYF.

This clonotype was observed at least ten times. The V call is TRBV11-2, the J call TRBJ2-1, with 12 bases fitting TRBD2. V dropped 5 bases and J dropped 5; count of bases not matched to a gene: 4. The V gene's germline CDR1 is SGHAT and CDR2 FQNNGV. The CDR3 has 15 residues. The CDR3 region has the DNA TGTGCCAGCAGCAAGACTAGCGGGAGAAACAATGAGCAGTTCTTC. This encodes CASSKTSGRNNEQFF.

This clonotype was counted at least ten times. V gene TRBV2 combines with J gene TRBJ2-2; 13 bases agree with TRBD2. In germline, CDR1 is SNHLY, CDR2 FYNNEI. The length of the CDR3 is 16 residues. Trimming took 0 bases from V and 5 from J; bases not matched to a gene: 0. CDR3 region: CASSEAGLAGTGELFF. The CDR3 DNA reads as TGTGCCAGCAGTGAAGCGGGACTAGCGGGGACCGGGGAGCTGTTTTTT.

The V call is TRBV6-1, the J call TRBJ2-1, with 9 bases matching TRBD2. The J call could be wrong; TRBJ2-5 is a better fit for the DNA end. The germline CDR1 and CDR2 sequences are MNHNS and SASEGT. This CDR3 has 15 amino acids. The chain's CDR3 is CASSSGREGRLTQYF. In nucleotides, the CDR3 is TGTGCCAGCAGTAGCGGGCGGGAGGGCCGGTTAACCCAGTACTTC.

The rearrangement links TRBV24-1 to TRBJ2-7; D remains ambiguous. There are 14 residues in the CDR3. Germline values: CDR1 KGHDR, CDR2 SFDVKD. The ends were cut back, 3 bases at V and 0 bases at J, with 8 bases in the middle. DNA for the CDR3: TGTGCCACCAGTGATCAGGAGAGCTCCTACGAGCAGTACTTC. This codes for CATSDQESSYEQYF.

This chain connects TRBV6-1 to TRBJ2-7; D assignment may be TRBD1 or TRBD2 (5 bases each). This CDR3 spans 14 amino acids. V was trimmed by 6 bases and J by 5 bases, leaving 17 bases between them. Germline V gene data show CDR1 as MNHNS and CDR2 as SASEGT. CDR3 loop: CASRPPGPSHEQYF. The DNA of the CDR3 is TGTGCCAGCAGACCCCCGGGGCCGTCCCACGAGCAGTACTTC.

This clonotype has just a few counts. The CDR3 DNA reads as TGCGCCAGCAGCTTCCGGGCCAACGGCGCCTACGAGCAGTACTTC. Translation gives CASSFRANGAYEQYF. This sequence joins TRBV5-1 and TRBJ2-7; D gene ambiguous. V was clipped by 2 bases and J by 2 bases, with 14 bases between them. CDR3 length: 15 residues. Germline-derived CDR1 and CDR2 are SGHRS and YFSETQ.

The chain links TRBV30 to TRBJ1-5; D is possibly TRBD1 (5 bases). Trimming shortened V by 5 bases and J by 3 bases, and 11 bases separated the two germline ends. The CDR3 length is 13 residues. The germline CDR1 and CDR2 sequences are GTSNPN and SVGIG (reference sequence). CDR3 loop: CAWGRDLNQPQHF. Here the CDR3 DNA reads TGTGCCTGGGGCCGGGACCTCAATCAGCCCCAGCATTTT.

J is TRBJ2-1 and V is TRBV25-1, with D perhaps being TRBD1 or TRBD2 (5 bases each). The V gene's germline CDR1 is MGHDK and CDR2 SYGVNS. The CDR3 covers 11 residues. V was trimmed by 6 bases and J by 10 bases, leaving 10 bases between them. CDR3 nucleotide sequence: TGTGCCAGCAGATCTTGGGGGGAGCAGTTCTTC. Translated, it gives CASRSWGEQFF.

This clonotype was seen a handful of times. The chain combines TRBV19 with TRBJ1-1, with no clear D. Trimming pared 5 bases from V and 1 base from J, leaving 8 bases between. Germline CDR1 is LNHDA and CDR2 is SQIVND (reference sequence). The CDR3 runs to 13 residues. CDR3 amino acids: CASSPEGNTEAFF. The CDR3 DNA is TGTGCCAGTAGTCCGGAGGGGAACACTGAAGCTTTCTTT.

This clonotype was observed a few times. This sequence joins TRBV13 and TRBJ1-2; D might be TRBD1 (5 bases). Between the trimmed V and J ends, which lost 3 bases and 6 bases, there was a span of 17 bases. Germline V gives CDR1 PRHDT, CDR2 FYEKMQ (reference sequence). The CDR3 totals 15 residues. CDR3 sequence: CASSFGGSGLDGYTF. Written as DNA, the CDR3 is TGTGCCAGCAGCTTCGGGGGATCCGGCTTGGATGGCTACACCTTC.

This clonotype appeared a few times. The chain uses TRBV29-1 and TRBJ1-3, with D unclear. Trimming removed 4 bases at V and 3 bases at J, with 4 bases between. Germline CDR1 SQVTM, CDR2 ANQGSEA. The CDR3 runs 11 residues. CDR3 residues: CSVAVGNTIYF. CDR3 sequence (DNA): TGCAGCGTTGCGGTTGGAAACACCATATATTTT.

This clonotype was picked up many times. V gene TRBV2 combines with J gene TRBJ1-4, with D uncertain. Trimming left V 3 bases short and J 7 bases short, with 12 bases between. CDR1 SNHLY and CDR2 FYNNEI come from the germline V gene. The CDR3 is made up of 14 amino acids. The CDR3 DNA reads as TGTGCCAGCAGTGATGAGGGAGGTCGTGAAAAACTGTTTTTT. Residues: CASSDEGGREKLFF.

This rearrangement joins TRBV7-8 to TRBJ2-7; D remains ambiguous. CDR3 length: 15 amino acids. Germline assignment: CDR1 SGHVS and CDR2 FQNEAQ. V lost 5 bases and J 0 bases, leaving 14 bases between the germline ends. Here the CDR3 DNA reads TGTGCCAGCAGCCCGGATAGGGCAAGCTCCTACGAGCAGTACTTC. Translated, it gives CASSPDRASSYEQYF.